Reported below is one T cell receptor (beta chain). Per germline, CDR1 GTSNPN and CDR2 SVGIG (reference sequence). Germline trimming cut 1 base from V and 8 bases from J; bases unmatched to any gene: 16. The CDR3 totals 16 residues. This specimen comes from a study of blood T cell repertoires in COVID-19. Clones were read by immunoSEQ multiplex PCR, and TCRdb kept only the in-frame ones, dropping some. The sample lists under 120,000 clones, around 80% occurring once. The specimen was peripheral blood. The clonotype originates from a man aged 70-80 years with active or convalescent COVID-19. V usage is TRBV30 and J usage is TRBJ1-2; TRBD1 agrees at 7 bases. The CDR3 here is CAWSALQTGLRVGYTF. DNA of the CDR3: TGTGCCTGGAGTGCTCTTCAGACAGGGCTCCGTGTCGGCTACACCTTC. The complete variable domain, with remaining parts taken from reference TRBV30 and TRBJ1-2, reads SQTIHQWPATLVQPVGSPLSLECTVEGTSNPNLYWYRQAAGRGLQLLFYSVGIGQISSEVPQNLSASRPQDRQFILSSKKLLLSDSGFYLCAWSALQTGLRVGYTFGSGTRLTVV.